A selection of T cell receptor beta chains follows, all from one sample in a study of shared clonotypes between healthy human individuals. Generated by immunoSEQ multiplex PCR, the TCRdb table keeps only in-frame clones and is missing some. The sample has approximately 2,000,000 clones, approximately 92% seen once. Material: naive CD8+ T cells from PBMCs. These receptors were taken from a man aged 18 to 30 in good health. Some clones in this sample may be carry-over from other donors' samples. The conserved cysteine and the conserved F or W are not part of the CDR3 here. D genes are given only for firm matches.

j_gene,d_gene,v_gene,CDR3aa
TRBJ2-5,NA,TRBV4-2,ASSQEADVETQY
TRBJ2-1,TRBD2,TRBV9,ASSVVPAGVINEQF
TRBJ2-1,TRBD2,TRBV12-5,ASGNIRDYLHRRDYNEQF
TRBJ1-1,NA,TRBV7-9,ASSYEDRNTEAF
TRBJ1-1,NA,TRBV7-3,ASSVGGVNTEAF
TRBJ1-1,NA,TRBV9,ASSGNQGHTEAF
TRBJ1-1,NA,TRBV2,ASSPSVFARAEAF
TRBJ2-4,NA,TRBV2,ASSEMGVTKNIQY
TRBJ2-7,NA,TRBV29-1,SVEEMGLRNYEQY
TRBJ2-2,TRBD2,TRBV5-1,ASSNKRTSGSPNTGELF
TRBJ2-1,NA,TRBV9,ASSGTGLPNNEQF
TRBJ1-2,TRBD1,TRBV5-4,ASSSRDSPYGYT
TRBJ1-5,NA,TRBV28,ASRPRQRNQPQH
TRBJ2-1,NA,TRBV7-3,ASSLDLQDSYNEQF
TRBJ2-3,NA,TRBV6-6,ASSDTFPTDTQY
TRBJ1-4,NA,TRBV7-2,ASTEGNPATNEKLF
TRBJ2-2,NA,TRBV7-6,ASSLTPSGRTGELF
TRBJ2-1,TRBD2,TRBV29-1,SVRVAGAYNEQF
TRBJ2-7,NA,TRBV5-1,ASSLDATTYEQY
TRBJ2-7,NA,TRBV5-4,ASSLGASLKY
TRBJ1-2,NA,TRBV6-1,ASRALWDANYGYT
TRBJ2-7,NA,TRBV28,ASMYGTGKYEQY
TRBJ2-2,TRBD1,TRBV7-9,ASSSDRGRPNTGELF
TRBJ2-7,NA,TRBV4-1,ASSQRQATYEQY
TRBJ2-5,TRBD2,TRBV27,ASSLTSSLAGQETQY
TRBJ2-1,NA,TRBV18,ASSPLKETGRRVSLLNEQF
TRBJ1-3,TRBD1,TRBV10-1,ASSEFGTDSGNTIY
TRBJ2-5,TRBD2,TRBV19,ASSPQPGTSIETQY
TRBJ2-3,NA,TRBV25-1,ASSEFDYPQSTDTQY
TRBJ2-7,TRBD2,TRBV29-1,SVELTSGRYYEQY
TRBJ2-3,NA,TRBV6-6,ASSYFTNTDTQY
TRBJ1-2,NA,TRBV25-1,ASSEPSTGSGYT
TRBJ2-7,TRBD1,TRBV7-8,ASSQRQGYYEQY
TRBJ2-7,NA,TRBV11-1,ASSLIGYEQY
TRBJ1-2,TRBD1,TRBV5-6,ASSLGDRNYGYT
TRBJ1-5,NA,TRBV19,ASSSGAAANQPQH
TRBJ1-5,TRBD1,TRBV6-1,ASSGGQGAYQPQH
TRBJ2-3,TRBD1,TRBV9,AGSGDRGLLTDTQY
TRBJ2-3,NA,TRBV25-1,ASSDQGIRPGADTQY